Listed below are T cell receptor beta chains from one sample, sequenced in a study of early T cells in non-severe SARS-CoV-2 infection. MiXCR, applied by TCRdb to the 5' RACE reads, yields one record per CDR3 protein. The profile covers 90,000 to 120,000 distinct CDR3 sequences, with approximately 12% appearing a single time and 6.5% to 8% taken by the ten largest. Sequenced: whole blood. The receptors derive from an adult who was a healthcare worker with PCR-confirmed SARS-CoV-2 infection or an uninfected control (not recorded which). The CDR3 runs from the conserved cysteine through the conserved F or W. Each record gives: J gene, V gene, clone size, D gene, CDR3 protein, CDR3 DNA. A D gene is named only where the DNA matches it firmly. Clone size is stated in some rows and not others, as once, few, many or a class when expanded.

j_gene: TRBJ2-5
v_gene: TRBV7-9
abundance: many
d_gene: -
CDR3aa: CASSWVGLQETQYF
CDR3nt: TGTGCCAGCAGCTGGGTGGGACTGCAGGAGACCCAGTACTTC

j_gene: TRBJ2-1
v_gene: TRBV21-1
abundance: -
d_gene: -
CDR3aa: CASSKVKQAEGNEQFF
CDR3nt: TGTGCCAGCAGCAAAGTTAAACAAGCGGAAGGGAATGAGCAGTTCTTC

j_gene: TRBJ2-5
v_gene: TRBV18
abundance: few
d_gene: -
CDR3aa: CASSKREETQYF
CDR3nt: TGTGCCAGCTCAAAGAGGGAAGAGACCCAGTACTTC

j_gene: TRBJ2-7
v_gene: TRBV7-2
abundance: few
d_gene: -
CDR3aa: CASSLAPLPTYEQYF
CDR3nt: TGTGCCAGCAGCTTAGCCCCGCTACCTACCTACGAGCAGTACTTC

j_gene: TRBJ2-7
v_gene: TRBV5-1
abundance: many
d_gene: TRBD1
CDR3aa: CASSGTGTGAEQYF
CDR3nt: TGCGCCAGCAGCGGCACCGGGACAGGGGCCGAGCAGTACTTC

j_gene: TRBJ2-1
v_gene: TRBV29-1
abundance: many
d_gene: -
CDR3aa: CSVDGGPSYNEQFF
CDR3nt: TGCAGCGTTGATGGAGGCCCTTCCTACAATGAGCAGTTCTTC

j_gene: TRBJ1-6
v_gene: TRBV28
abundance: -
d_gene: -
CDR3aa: CASSLFGRGWGRPSPLHF
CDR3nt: TGTGCCAGCAGTTTGTTCGGTAGGGGATGGGGAAGACCCTCACCCCTCCACTTT

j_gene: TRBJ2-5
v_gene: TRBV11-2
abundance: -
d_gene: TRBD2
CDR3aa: CASSTLKRGQETQYF
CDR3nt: TGTGCCAGCAGCACACTTAAGCGGGGTCAAGAGACCCAGTACTTC

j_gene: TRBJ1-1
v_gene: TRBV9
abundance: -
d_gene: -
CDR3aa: CASSVVLNTEAFF
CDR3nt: TGTGCCAGCAGCGTAGTCTTGAACACTGAAGCTTTCTTT

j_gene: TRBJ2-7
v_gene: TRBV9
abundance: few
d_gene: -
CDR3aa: CASSGHSSYEQYF
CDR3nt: TGTGCCAGCTCAGGGCATTCAAGCTACGAGCAGTACTTC

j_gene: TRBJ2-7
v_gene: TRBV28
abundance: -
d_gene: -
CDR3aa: CASLGAREQYF
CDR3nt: TGTGCCAGCCTCGGGGCTAGGGAGCAGTACTTC

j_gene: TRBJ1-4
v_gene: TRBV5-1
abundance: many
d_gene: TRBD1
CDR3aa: CASSPLGQGGEKLFF
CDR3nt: TGCGCCAGCAGCCCGCTAGGACAGGGCGGCGAAAAACTGTTTTTT

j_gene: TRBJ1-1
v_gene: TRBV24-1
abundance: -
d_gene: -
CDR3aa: CATSERPPGVNTEAFF
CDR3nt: TGTGCCACCAGTGAACGGCCACCAGGGGTGAACACTGAAGCCTTCTTT

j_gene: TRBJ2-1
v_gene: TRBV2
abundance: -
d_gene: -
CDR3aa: CASYSRRARNNEQFF
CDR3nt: TGTGCCAGCTACTCACGGAGAGCCAGAAACAATGAGCAGTTCTTC

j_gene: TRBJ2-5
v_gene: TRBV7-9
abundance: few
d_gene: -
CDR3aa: CASSLATFSETQYF
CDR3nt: TGTGCCAGCAGCTTAGCGACATTTTCAGAGACCCAGTACTTC

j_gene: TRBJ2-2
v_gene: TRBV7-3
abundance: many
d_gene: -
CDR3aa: CASSFGQGNTGELFF
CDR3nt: TGTGCCAGCAGCTTCGGCCAGGGGAACACCGGGGAGCTGTTTTTT

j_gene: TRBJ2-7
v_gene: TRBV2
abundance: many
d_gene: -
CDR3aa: CASRAPGDSDYEQYF
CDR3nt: TGTGCCAGCAGAGCCCCGGGGGACAGCGACTACGAGCAGTACTTC

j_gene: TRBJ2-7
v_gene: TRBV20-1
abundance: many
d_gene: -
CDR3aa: CSATPLFSEQYF
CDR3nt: TGCAGTGCGACCCCTCTTTTCTCCGAGCAGTACTTC

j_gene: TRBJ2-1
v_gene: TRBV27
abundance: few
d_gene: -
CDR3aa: CASNPGGSNNEQFF
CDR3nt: TGTGCCAGCAATCCAGGAGGATCCAACAATGAGCAGTTCTTC

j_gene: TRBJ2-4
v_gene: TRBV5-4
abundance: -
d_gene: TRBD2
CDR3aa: CASSFGLEDIQYF
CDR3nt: TGTGCCAGCAGCTTCGGACTAGAGGACATTCAGTACTTC

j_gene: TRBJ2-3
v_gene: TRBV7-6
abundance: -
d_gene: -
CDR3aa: CASSPRDTDTQYF
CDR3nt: TGTGCCAGCAGCCCGAGAGACACAGATACGCAGTATTTT

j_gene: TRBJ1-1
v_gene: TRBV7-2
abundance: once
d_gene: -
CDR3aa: CASSTERMAEAFF
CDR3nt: TGTGCCAGCAGCACAGAGAGGATGGCTGAAGCTTTCTTT

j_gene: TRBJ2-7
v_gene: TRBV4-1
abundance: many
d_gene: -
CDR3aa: CASSQDLKVPPVDEQYF
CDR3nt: TGCGCCAGCAGCCAAGATCTCAAGGTCCCCCCAGTTGACGAGCAGTACTTC

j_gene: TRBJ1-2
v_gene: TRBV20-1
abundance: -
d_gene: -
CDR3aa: CSARSGYTF
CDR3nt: TGCAGTGCTAGGTCAGGCTACACCTTC

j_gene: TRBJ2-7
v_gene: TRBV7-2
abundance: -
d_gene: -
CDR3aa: CASSQGRSREQYF
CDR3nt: TGTGCCAGCAGCCAGGGACGCTCGAGGGAGCAGTACTTC

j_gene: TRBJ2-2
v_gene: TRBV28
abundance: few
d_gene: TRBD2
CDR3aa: CATRTSRPGELFF
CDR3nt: TGTGCCACGAGGACTAGCCGTCCCGGGGAGCTGTTTTTT

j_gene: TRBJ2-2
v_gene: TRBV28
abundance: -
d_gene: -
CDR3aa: CASSLGRRDTGELFF
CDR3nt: TGTGCCAGCAGTTTAGGGCGGAGAGACACCGGGGAGCTGTTTTTT

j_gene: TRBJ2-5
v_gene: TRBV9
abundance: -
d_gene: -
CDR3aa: CASSVGRVMYQETQYF
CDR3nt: TGTGCCAGCAGCGTAGGCAGGGTTATGTACCAAGAGACCCAGTACTTC

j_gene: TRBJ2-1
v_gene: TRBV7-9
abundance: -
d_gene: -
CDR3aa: CASSLRLAGNNEQFF
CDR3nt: TGTGCCAGCAGCTTACGGCTAGCCGGTAACAATGAGCAGTTCTTC

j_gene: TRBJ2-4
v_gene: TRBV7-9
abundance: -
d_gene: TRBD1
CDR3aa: CASSSTGGNIQYF
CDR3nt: TGTGCCAGCAGCTCAACAGGGGGCAACATTCAGTACTTC

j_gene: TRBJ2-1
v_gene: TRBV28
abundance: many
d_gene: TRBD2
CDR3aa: CASSPGTSGRVREQFF
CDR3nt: TGTGCCAGCAGTCCCGGGACTAGCGGGAGGGTAAGGGAGCAGTTCTTC

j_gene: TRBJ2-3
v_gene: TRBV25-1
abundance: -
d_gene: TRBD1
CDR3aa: CASSETGVTDTQYF
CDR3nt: TGTGCCAGCAGTGAAACAGGGGTCACAGATACGCAGTATTTT

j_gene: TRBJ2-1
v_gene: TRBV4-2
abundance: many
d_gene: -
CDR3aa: CASSQFRGAYNEQFF
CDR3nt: TGTGCCAGCAGCCAATTCAGGGGGGCCTACAATGAGCAGTTCTTC

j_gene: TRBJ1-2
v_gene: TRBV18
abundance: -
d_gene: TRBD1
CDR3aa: CASSPRTGAMGGYTF
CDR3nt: TGTGCCAGCTCACCTAGGACAGGCGCTATGGGCGGCTACACCTTC

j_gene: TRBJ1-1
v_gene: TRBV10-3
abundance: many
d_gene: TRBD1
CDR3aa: CAISWTGLSTEAFF
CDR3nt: TGTGCCATCAGTTGGACAGGGCTCTCCACTGAAGCTTTCTTT

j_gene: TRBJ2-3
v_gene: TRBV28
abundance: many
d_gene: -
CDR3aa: CASSLRDTQYF
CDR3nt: TGTGCCAGCAGTTTACGAGATACGCAGTATTTT

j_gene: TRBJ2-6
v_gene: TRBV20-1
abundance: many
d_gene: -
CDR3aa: CSASGGSGANVLTF
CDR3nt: TGCAGTGCTTCCGGGGGCTCTGGGGCCAACGTCCTGACTTTC

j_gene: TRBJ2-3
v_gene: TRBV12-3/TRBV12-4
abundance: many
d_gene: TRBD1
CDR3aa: CASSLMGQGPDTQYF
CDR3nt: TGTGCCAGCAGTCTGATGGGACAGGGCCCAGATACGCAGTATTTT

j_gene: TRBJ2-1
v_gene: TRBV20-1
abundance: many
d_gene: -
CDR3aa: CSANSGGTLSSYNEQFF
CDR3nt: TGCAGTGCTAATAGTGGCGGGACCCTAAGCTCCTACAATGAGCAGTTCTTC

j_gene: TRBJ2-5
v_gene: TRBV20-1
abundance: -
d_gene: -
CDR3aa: CSARDGRGVEETQYF
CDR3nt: TGCAGTGCTAGAGATGGCCGTGGGGTAGAAGAGACCCAGTACTTC

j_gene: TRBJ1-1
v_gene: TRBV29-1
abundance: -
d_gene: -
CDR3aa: CSVEAEYNTEAFF
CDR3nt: TGCAGCGTTGAGGCAGAATATAACACTGAAGCTTTCTTT

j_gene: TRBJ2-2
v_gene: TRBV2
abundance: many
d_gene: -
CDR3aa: CASSEFTGELFF
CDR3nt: TGTGCCAGCAGTGAATTCACCGGGGAGCTGTTTTTT

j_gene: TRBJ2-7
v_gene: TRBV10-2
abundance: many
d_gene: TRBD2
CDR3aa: CASSAFPLLAGFRSYEQYF
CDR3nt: TGCGCCAGCAGTGCCTTCCCCCTACTAGCGGGATTTAGGTCCTACGAGCAGTACTTC

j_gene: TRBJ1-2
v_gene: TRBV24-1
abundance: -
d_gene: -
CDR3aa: CATSDSGDYYGYTF
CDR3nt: TGTGCCACCAGTGATTCCGGGGACTACTATGGCTACACCTTC

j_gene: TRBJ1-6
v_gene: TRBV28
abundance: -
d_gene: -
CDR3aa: CASRSNDRSPPHF
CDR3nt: TGTGCCAGCAGGTCCAACGACCGGTCACCCCCCCACTTT

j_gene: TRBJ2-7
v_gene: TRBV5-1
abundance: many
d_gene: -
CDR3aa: CASSVSGQDYEQYF
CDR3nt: TGCGCCAGCAGCGTTTCGGGACAAGACTACGAGCAGTACTTC

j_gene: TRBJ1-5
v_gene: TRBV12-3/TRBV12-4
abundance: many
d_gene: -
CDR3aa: CASSFTSGVPNQPQHF
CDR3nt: TGTGCCAGCAGCTTTACCTCCGGGGTCCCCAATCAGCCCCAGCATTTT

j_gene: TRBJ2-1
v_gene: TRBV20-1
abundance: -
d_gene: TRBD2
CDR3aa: CSARSASGEDEQFF
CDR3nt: TGCAGTGCTAGGTCGGCTAGCGGAGAGGATGAGCAGTTCTTC

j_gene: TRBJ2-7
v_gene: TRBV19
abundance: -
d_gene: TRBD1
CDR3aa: CASSRDRSYYEQYF
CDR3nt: TGTGCCAGTAGCCGGGACAGGTCCTACTACGAGCAGTACTTC

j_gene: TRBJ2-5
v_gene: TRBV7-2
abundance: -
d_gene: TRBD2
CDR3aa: CASSFRSGTQETQYF
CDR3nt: TGTGCCAGCAGCTTTCGAAGCGGGACCCAAGAGACCCAGTACTTC

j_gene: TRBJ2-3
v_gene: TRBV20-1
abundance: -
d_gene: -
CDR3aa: CSASLGGTDTQYF
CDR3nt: TGCAGTGCTAGTCTAGGGGGCACAGATACGCAGTATTTT

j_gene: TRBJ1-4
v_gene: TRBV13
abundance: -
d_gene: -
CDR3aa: CASTQTTATNEKLFF
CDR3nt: TGTGCCAGCACACAGACAACGGCAACTAATGAAAAACTGTTTTTT

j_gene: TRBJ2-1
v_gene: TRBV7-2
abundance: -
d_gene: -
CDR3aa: CASSSGIANEQFF
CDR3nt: TGTGCCAGCAGCTCCGGGATCGCCAATGAGCAGTTCTTC